This T cell receptor (beta chain) appears in the sequencing data of a study of T-cell memory formation after mild COVID-19. General observations from the study: Contracting clones from day 15 to 85 had balanced CD4/CD8; later expanders favoured CD4+. The study detected some responding clones in pre-infection memory, suggesting cross-reactive memory joined.

This CDR3 has 12 amino acids. Between the trimmed V and J ends, which lost 5 bases and 8 bases, there was a span of 11 bases. CDR1 and CDR2 from the germline V gene are SGHAT and FQNNGV. TCRalpha and TCRbeta libraries used 5'RACE with constant-segment primers and UMIs. TCRdb itself ran the 5' RACE reads through MiXCR, one entry per CDR3 protein. The sample lists over 300,000 distinct CDR3 sequences, less than 25% occurring once. Remarks on this clonotype: Antigen unknown.

J is TRBJ2-3 and V is TRBV11-2, with D perhaps TRBD1 (7 bases). Material for sequencing was PBMCs or a T cell subset sorted from them (not recorded which). This receptor was identified in a man younger than 35 who had mild COVID-19 (a few samples of this study predate the infection). Cell type and time point are not known. CDR3 amino acids: CASSQGGVTQYF. CDR3 coding DNA: TGTGCCAGCAGCCAGGGGGGAGTTACGCAGTATTTT. Full variable domain (rest looked up from reference TRBV11-2 and TRBJ2-3): EAGVAQSPRYKIIEKRQSVAFWCNPISGHATLYWYQQILGQGPKLLIQFQNNGVVDDSQLPKDRFSAERLKGVDSTLKIQPAKLEDSAVYLCASSQGGVTQYFGPGTRLTVL.